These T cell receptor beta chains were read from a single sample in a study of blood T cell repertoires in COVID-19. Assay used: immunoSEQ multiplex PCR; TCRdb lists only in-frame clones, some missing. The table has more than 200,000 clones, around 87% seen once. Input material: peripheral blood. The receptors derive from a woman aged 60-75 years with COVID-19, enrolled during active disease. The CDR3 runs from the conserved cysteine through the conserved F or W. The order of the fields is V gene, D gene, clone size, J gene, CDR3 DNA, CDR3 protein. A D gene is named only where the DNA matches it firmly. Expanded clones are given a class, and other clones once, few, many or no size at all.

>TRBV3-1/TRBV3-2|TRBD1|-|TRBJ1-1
TGTGCCAGCAGCCAAGATTCGGGACAGTTATTCATGAACACTGAAGCTTTCTTT
CASSQDSGQLFMNTEAFF
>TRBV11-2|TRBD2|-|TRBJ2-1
TGTGCCAGCAGGTTAGCGGGAGGCCCCTACAATGAGCAGTTCTTC
CASRLAGGPYNEQFF
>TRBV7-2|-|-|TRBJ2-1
TGTGCCAGCAGCTTAGCGCGGGACTACAATGAGCAGTTCTTC
CASSLARDYNEQFF
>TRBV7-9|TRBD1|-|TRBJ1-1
TGTGCCAGTGGTGACAGGGGCGAATGGGAAGCTTTCTTT
CASGDRGEWEAFF
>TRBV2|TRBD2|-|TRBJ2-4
TGTGCCAGCAGCCTGGGGGAGGGGTACTTCGAAAACATTCAGTACTTC
CASSLGEGYFENIQYF
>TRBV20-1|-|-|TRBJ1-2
TGCAGTGCTAGTCTGGGGGCCAACTATGGCTACACCTTC
CSASLGANYGYTF
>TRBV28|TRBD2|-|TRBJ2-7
TGTGCCAGCAGTTCGGGGGGTCGAGACGAGCAGTACTTC
CASSSGGRDEQYF
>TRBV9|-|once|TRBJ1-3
TGTGCCAGCAGCGTAGTTAGCTCTGGAAACACCATATATTTT
CASSVVSSGNTIYF
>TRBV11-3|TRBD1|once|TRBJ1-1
TGTGCCAGCAGCCCGGGGACAGGGAGGAACACTGAAGCTTTCTTT
CASSPGTGRNTEAFF
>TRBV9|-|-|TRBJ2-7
TGTGCCAGCAGCGACGGCGGAATGCCCCACGAGCAGTACTTC
CASSDGGMPHEQYF
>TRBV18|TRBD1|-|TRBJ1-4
TGTGCCAGCTCACCAATCACGGGACAGAATGAAAAACTGTTTTTT
CASSPITGQNEKLFF
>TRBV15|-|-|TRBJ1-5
TGTGCCACCAGCAGAGATCTGACAGGCCATAGCAATCAGCCCCAGCATTTT
CATSRDLTGHSNQPQHF
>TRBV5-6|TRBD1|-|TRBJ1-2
TGTGCCAGCAGCAAAAATCCAGGGGGCGGTGGCTACACCTTC
CASSKNPGGGGYTF
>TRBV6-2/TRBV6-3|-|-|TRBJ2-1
TGTGCCAGCAGTATCTCCTACTCCTACAATGAGCAGTTCTTC
CASSISYSYNEQFF
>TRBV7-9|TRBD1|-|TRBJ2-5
TGTGCCAGCAGCTTAGGGGACAGCTACCAAGAGACCCAGTACTTC
CASSLGDSYQETQYF
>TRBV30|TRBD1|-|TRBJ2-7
TGTGCCTGGAGCGCAAAACCCGGGACAGGGCTCCACGAGCAGTACTTC
CAWSAKPGTGLHEQYF
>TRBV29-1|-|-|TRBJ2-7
TGCAGCGTTCCAGCGTCCGGGAGCTCCTACGAGCAGTACTTC
CSVPASGSSYEQYF
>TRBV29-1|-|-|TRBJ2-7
TGCAGCGTTTCAGGGGAAGTCTACGAGCAGTACTTC
CSVSGEVYEQYF
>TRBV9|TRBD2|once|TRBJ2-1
TGTGCCAGCAGCGTAGTCGGGTCGGGAGGCCCCTACAATGAGCAGTTCTTC
CASSVVGSGGPYNEQFF
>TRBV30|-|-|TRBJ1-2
TGTGCCTTCGCGGCCCTCTCCAGAGCAAGAGACGGCTACTACACCTTC
CAFAALSRARDGYYTF
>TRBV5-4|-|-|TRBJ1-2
TGTGCCAGCAGCCTAGGGAGAAACTATGGCTACACCTTC
CASSLGRNYGYTF
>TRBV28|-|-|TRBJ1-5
TGTGCCAGCAGCCTAGACAGAGATATGGAGCCCCAGCATTTT
CASSLDRDMEPQHF
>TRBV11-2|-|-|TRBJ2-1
TGTGCCAGCAGCTTAGAGCAGGGGCTCTACAATGAGCAGTTCTTC
CASSLEQGLYNEQFF
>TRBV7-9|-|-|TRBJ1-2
TGTGCCAGCAGCCCGGGAGTGGGAGGTGGCTACACCTTC
CASSPGVGGGYTF
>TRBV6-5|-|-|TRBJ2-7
TGTGCCAGCAGTTACTACGGCTCCTACGAGCAGTACTTC
CASSYYGSYEQYF
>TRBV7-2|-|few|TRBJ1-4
TGTGCCAGCAGCGTAATGGGGGGAAGAGGTGAAAAACTGTTTTTT
CASSVMGGRGEKLFF
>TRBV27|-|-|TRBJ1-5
TGTGCCAGCAGTCCCACACACAGGGTTCGAAATCAGCCCCAGCATTTT
CASSPTHRVRNQPQHF
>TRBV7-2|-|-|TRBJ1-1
TGTGCCAGCAGCCCTGGGAGGGGCCGGGCTGAAGCTTTCTTT
CASSPGRGRAEAFF
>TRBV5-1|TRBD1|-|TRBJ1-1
TGCGCCAGCAGCTTTTCAGGGGGCAACACTGAAGCTTTCTTT
CASSFSGGNTEAFF
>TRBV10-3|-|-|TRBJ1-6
TGTGCCATCAGCGAGGAGCGTGATTCTTCACCCCTCCACTTT
CAISEERDSSPLHF
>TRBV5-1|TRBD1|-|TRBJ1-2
TGCGCCAGCTCTTCCACAGGGGGCGACTATGGCTACACCTTC
CASSSTGGDYGYTF
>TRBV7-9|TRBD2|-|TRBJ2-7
TGTGCCAGCAGCTTGGGCGGGAGGGTAACCTACGAGCAGTACTTC
CASSLGGRVTYEQYF
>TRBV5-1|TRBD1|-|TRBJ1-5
TGCGCCAGCAGCTTGGGACTGACAGGGAGTCAGCCCCAGCATTTT
CASSLGLTGSQPQHF
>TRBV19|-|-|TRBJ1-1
TGTGCCAGTAGTATAGACCCCACCTTCGGGGCTTTCTTT
CASSIDPTFGAFF
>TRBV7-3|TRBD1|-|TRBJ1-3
TGTGCCAGCAGCCCCGGGACAGGGCATGGCACCATATATTTT
CASSPGTGHGTIYF
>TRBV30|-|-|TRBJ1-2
TGTGCCTGGAGTATCAGGGGAGTCGGCTACACCTTC
CAWSIRGVGYTF
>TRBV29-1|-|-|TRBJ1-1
TGCAGCGTTGAGTCCCAGGCGCGCACTGAAGCTTTCTTT
CSVESQARTEAFF
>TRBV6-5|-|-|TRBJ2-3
TGTGCCAGCAGGGGCCAGACAGATACGCAGTATTTT
CASRGQTDTQYF
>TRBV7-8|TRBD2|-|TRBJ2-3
TGTGCCAGCAGCTTAGGCGGGAGGGCAGATACGCAGTATTTT
CASSLGGRADTQYF
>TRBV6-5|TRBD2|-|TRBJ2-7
TGTGCCAGCAGTTACGGGACTAGCGGCTCCTACGAGCAGTACTTC
CASSYGTSGSYEQYF
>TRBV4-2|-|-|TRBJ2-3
TGTGCCAGCAGCCGTGAGGGCACAGATACGCAGTATTTT
CASSREGTDTQYF
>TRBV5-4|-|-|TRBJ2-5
TGTGCCAGCAGCATGCCGGGACACGTAGAAGAGACCCAGTACTTC
CASSMPGHVEETQYF
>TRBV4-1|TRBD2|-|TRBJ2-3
TGCGCCAGCAGTCGTTCCCCAGGAGTAGCGGGAGAAGCCACAGATACGCAGTATTTT
CASSRSPGVAGEATDTQYF
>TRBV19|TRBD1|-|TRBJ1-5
TGTGCCAGTAGATCAACGACAGGGGTTTATAGCAATCAGCCCCAGCATTTT
CASRSTTGVYSNQPQHF
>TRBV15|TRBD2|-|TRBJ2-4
TGTGCCACCAGCAGAGTCGCGGGAGAGGGAAACATTCAGTACTTC
CATSRVAGEGNIQYF
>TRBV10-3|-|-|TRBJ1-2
TGTGCCATCAGAGCGGGAACGGGACAAACTCTTTCCTATGGCTACACCTTC
CAIRAGTGQTLSYGYTF
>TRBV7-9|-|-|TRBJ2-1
TGTGCCAGCAGCTTCAGGACAGGGAGGGATGAGCAGTTCTTC
CASSFRTGRDEQFF
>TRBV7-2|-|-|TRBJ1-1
TGTGCCAGCAGCCCAGTTTGGGGCAACACTGAAGCTTTCTTT
CASSPVWGNTEAFF
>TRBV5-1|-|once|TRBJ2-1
TGCGCCAGCAGCCAGGAGGGCCCCCCCAATGAGCAGTTCTTC
CASSQEGPPNEQFF
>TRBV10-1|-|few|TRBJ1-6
TGCGCCAGCAGTGGGGCTTGGGACACGGTGGATTCACCCCTCCACTTT
CASSGAWDTVDSPLHF
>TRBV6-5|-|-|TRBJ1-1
TGTGCCAGCAGTTACTCCTTCGTCGGTTGGAGCACTGAAGCTTTCTTT
CASSYSFVGWSTEAFF